This paragraph covers one TCR beta chain sequence. Antigen specificity is unknown. This entry comes from a study of T cell responses to AZD1222 COVID-19 vaccine. The CDR3 extends over 14 amino acids. The V and J ends lost 4 bases and 6 bases, in that order; junction bases with no gene match: 2. CDR1 and CDR2 from the germline V gene are SGHTA and FQGTGA. Measured with immunoSEQ multiplex PCR; TCRdb has only the in-frame clones, and not every one. Here the sample spans about 160,000 clones, 92% being singletons. Study-wide results and limits: Reports indicate that nearly half of spike-specific TCRs are directed at unmutated variant regions. Just 5 or 6 AZD1222 recipients tested seropositive at baseline.

The sample was peripheral blood, taken 28 days after the second AZD1222 dose. This clonotype originated in an adult who received the AZD1222 COVID-19 vaccine. The rearrangement uses TRBV7-3 and TRBJ2-1, with 11 bases fitting TRBD2. The CDR3 nucleotides read TGTGCCAGCAGCTCAACTAGCGGGGGCAATGAGCAGTTCTTC. It translates to CASSSTSGGNEQFF.